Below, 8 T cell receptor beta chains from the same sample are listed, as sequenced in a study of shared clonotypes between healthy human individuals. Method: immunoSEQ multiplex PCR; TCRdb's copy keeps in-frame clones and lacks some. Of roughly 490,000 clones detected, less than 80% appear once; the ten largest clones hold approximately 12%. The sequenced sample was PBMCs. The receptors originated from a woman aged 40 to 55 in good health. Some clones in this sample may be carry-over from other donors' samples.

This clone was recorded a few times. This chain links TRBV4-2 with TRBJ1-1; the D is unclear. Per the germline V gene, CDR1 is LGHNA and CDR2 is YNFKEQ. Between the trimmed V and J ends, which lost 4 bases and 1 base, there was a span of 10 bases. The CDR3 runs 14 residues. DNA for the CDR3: TGTGCCAGCAGCCCCCAAACCGAGAACACTGAAGCTTTCTTT. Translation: CASSPQTENTEAFF.

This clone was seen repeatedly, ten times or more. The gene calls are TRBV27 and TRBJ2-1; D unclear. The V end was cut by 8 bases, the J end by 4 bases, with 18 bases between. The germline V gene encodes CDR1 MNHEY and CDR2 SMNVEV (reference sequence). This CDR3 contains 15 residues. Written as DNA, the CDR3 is TGTGCCAGCTGTAGCTACTCCCCTTCATACAATGAGCAGTTCTTC. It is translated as CASCSYSPSYNEQFF.

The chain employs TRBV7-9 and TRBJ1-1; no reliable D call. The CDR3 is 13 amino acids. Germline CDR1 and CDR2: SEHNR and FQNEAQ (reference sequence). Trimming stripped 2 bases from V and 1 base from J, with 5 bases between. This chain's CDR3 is CASSLTPNTEAFF. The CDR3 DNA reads TGTGCCAGCAGCTTAACCCCGAACACTGAAGCTTTCTTT.

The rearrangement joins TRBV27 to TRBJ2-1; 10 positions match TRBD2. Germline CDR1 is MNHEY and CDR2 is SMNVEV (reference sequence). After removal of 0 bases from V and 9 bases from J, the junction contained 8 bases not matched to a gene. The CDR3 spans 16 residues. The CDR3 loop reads CASSLSSSGSSAEQFF. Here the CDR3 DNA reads TGTGCCAGCAGTTTATCCTCTAGCGGGAGCTCGGCTGAGCAGTTCTTC.

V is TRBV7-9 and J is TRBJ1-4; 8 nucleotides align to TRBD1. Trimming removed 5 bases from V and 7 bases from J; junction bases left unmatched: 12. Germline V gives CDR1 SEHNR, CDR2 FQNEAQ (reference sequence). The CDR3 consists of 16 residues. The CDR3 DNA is TGTGCCAGCAGCCCAATTCAGGGGGCGGTAGGTGAAAAACTGTTTTTT. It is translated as CASSPIQGAVGEKLFF.

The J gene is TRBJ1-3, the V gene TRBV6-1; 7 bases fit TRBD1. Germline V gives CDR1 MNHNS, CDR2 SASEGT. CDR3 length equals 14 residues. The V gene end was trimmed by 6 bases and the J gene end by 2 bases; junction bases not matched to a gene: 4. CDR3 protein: CASRFGTAGNTIYF. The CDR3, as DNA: TGTGCCAGCAGATTCGGGACAGCTGGAAACACCATATATTTT.

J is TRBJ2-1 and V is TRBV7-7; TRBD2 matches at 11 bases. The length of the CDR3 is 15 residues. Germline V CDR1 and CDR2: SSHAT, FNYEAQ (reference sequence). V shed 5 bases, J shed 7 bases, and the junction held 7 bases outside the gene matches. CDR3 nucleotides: TGTGCCAGCAGCCCGACTAGCGGGGAATCTAATGAGCAGTTCTTC. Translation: CASSPTSGESNEQFF.

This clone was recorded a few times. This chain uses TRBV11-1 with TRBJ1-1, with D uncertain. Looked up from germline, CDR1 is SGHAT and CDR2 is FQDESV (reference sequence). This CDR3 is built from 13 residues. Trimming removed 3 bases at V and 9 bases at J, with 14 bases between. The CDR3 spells CASSFDEATKAFF. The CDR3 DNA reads TGTGCCAGCAGCTTTGACGAGGCCACAAAAGCTTTCTTT.